Listed here are 5 T cell receptor beta chains from one sample, sequenced in a study of blood T cell repertoires in COVID-19. Using immunoSEQ multiplex PCR, the repertoire was profiled, and TCRdb retains in-frame clones only, with some absent. The sample lists some 280,000 clones, about nine tenths occurring once. Sequenced sample: peripheral blood. The receptors were sampled from a woman aged 30 to 39 with active or convalescent COVID-19.

V usage is TRBV20-1 and J usage is TRBJ1-2; D is undetermined. Trimming took 1 base from V and 4 from J, leaving 4 bases between them. CDR1 is DFQATT, CDR2 SNEGSKA, per germline (reference sequence). CDR3 length: 11 amino acids. CDR3 bases: TGCAGTGCTAGAGGTAGCTATGGCTACACCTTC. Translating gives CSARGSYGYTF.

J is TRBJ2-5 and V is TRBV4-2; D ambiguous. This CDR3 contains 14 residues. V shed 0 bases and J shed 5 bases, with 10 bases lying between them. From germline, CDR1 is LGHNA and CDR2 YNFKEQ. The CDR3 loop reads CASSQEQLFETQYF. CDR3 nucleotide sequence: TGTGCCAGCAGCCAAGAACAGCTATTTGAGACCCAGTACTTC.

V and J are TRBV4-2 and TRBJ1-5; 10 bases align to TRBD1. The length of the CDR3 is 15 residues. Per germline, CDR1 LGHNA and CDR2 YNFKEQ. J lost 9 bases, V lost 4 bases, and 9 bases had no gene match. In DNA form, the CDR3 reads TGTGCCAGCAGCCTCAATGGACAGGGGGAATCGCCCCAGCATTTT. Residues: CASSLNGQGESPQHF.

The rearrangement uses TRBV5-1 and TRBJ2-7; a weak D match, TRBD2 (6 bases). The germline gives CDR1 SGHRS, CDR2 YFSETQ. The V gene lost 2 bases and the J gene lost 0 bases, with 12 bases spanning the gap. The CDR3 totals 15 residues. CDR3 nucleotide sequence: TGCGCCAGCAGCTTTTATGGGGGGAGCTCCTACGAGCAGTACTTC. It specifies CASSFYGGSSYEQYF.

The CDR3 bases are TGTGCCAGCAGTCAGGGACGGGAGAACTATGGCTACACCTTC. Translation: CASSQGRENYGYTF. The rearrangement uses TRBV6-5 and TRBJ1-2, with a tentative D call TRBD1 (5 bases). V shed 5 bases and J shed 2 bases, with 12 bases lying between them. Germline CDR1 reads MNHEY; CDR2 reads SVGAGI. The CDR3 covers 14 residues.